The 6 T cell receptor beta chains in this list originate from one sample, sequenced in a study of T cells in Graves' hyperthyroidism and ophthalmopathy. TCR beta CDR3 regions were amplified from RNA transcripts. First-round RT-PCR with HTBI primers amplified the TCR CDR3 region. TCRdb re-called the multiplex PCR reads with MiXCR, one entry per CDR3 protein. The sample holds around 440,000 distinct CDR3 sequences; 15% to 17% are singletons and the top ten take 7.7%. Material for sequencing was blood. All receptors come from a woman aged 18-35 years with Graves' hyperthyroidism.

There are many counts of this clonotype. This chain joins TRBV2 and TRBJ2-2, with TRBD2 identical over 7 bases. The germline CDR1 and CDR2 sequences are SNHLY and FYNNEI. After removal of 7 bases from V and 2 bases from J, the junction contained 7 bases not matched to a gene. The CDR3 spans 15 residues. The CDR3 DNA is TGTGCCAGCAAACTAGGCGGGAGTAACACCGGGGAGCTGTTTTTT. It codes for CASKLGGSNTGELFF.

In this sample, this clonotype turned up many times. The V gene is TRBV12-3 or TRBV12-4, the J gene TRBJ1-5; D not resolved. The CDR3 consists of 13 residues. Deletions cut 4 bases from V and 4 bases from J, with 8 bases between. CDR3: CASSSGENQPQHF. The CDR3 region has the DNA TGTGCCAGCAGTTCCGGTGAGAATCAGCCCCAGCATTTT.

The chain has TRBV29-1 and TRBJ2-1; 14 bases line up with TRBD2. The CDR3 is made up of 15 amino acids. Per germline, CDR1 SQVTM and CDR2 ANQGSEA. The ends lost 3 bases at V and 14 bases at J; junction bases unmatched: 12. For the CDR3, the DNA is TGCAGCGTTGACGAAGGGACTAGCGGGGGAAAAGCGGAGTTCTTC. As protein: CSVDEGTSGGKAEFF.

The sample holds many counts of this clonotype. This rearrangement joins TRBV27 to TRBJ1-5; D remains unclear. CDR3 length equals 13 residues. V lost 8 bases to trimming and J lost 0 bases, with 8 bases between them. Germline V gives CDR1 MNHEY, CDR2 SMNVEV (reference sequence). DNA of the CDR3: TGTGCCAGCGCCAGAAATAGCAATCAGCCCCAGCATTTT. This gives the protein CASARNSNQPQHF.

At least ten counts were recorded for this clonotype. J is TRBJ2-5 and V is TRBV9; 10 bases are shared with TRBD1. This CDR3 has 15 residues. J lost 5 bases, V lost 3 bases, and 7 bases had no gene match. Germline V CDR1 and CDR2: SGDLS, YYNGEE. The CDR3 sequence: CASSAGTGDAETQYF. CDR3 DNA: TGTGCCAGCAGCGCCGGGACAGGGGATGCGGAGACCCAGTACTTC.

The J gene is TRBJ2-7, the V gene TRBV9; D is perhaps TRBD1 or TRBD2 (5 bases each). The germline V gene has CDR1 SGDLS and CDR2 YYNGEE. The length of the CDR3 is 14 residues. Trimming cost V 0 bases and J 3 bases, with 10 bases left between them. The CDR3, as DNA: TGTGCCAGCAGCGTAGGGGACGCTAACTACGAGCAGTACTTC. Its translation: CASSVGDANYEQYF.